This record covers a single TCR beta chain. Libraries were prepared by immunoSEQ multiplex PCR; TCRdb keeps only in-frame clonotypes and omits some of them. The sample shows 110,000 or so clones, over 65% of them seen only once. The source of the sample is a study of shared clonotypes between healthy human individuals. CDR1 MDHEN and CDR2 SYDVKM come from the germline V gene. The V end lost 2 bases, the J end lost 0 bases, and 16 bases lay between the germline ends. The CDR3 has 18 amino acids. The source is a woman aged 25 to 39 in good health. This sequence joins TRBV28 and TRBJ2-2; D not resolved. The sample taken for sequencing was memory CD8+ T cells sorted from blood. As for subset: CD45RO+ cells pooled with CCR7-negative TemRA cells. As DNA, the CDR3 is TGTGCCAGCAGTTTACCGCCCAGGACGCGGACGAACACCGGGGAGCTGTTTTTT. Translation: CASSLPPRTRTNTGELFF.